This T cell receptor (beta chain) was sequenced during a study of metastatic and nonmetastatic thyroid tumors. Study at large: Samples came from malignant and benign thyroid patients, and repertoires were compared across blood and tumor or nodule tissue.

TCRdb used MiXCR to call clones anew from the PCR reads. Counted here are around 4,900 clones, about 37% occurring once; the ten biggest clones make up roughly 28%. Overall study findings and caveats: According to reports, the diversity of TCR beta was significantly higher in malignant thyroid tumors than in benign nodules, and this held in both blood and tumor samples.

Nobody among the patients had been given any treatment before thyroid surgery. On this clone itself: Its specificity is not known.

This clonotype was sampled from a male donor with papillary thyroid cancer or a benign thyroid nodule (not recorded which). Some clones in this sample may be carry-over from other donors' samples. The sequenced sample was adjacent normal tissue.

CDR3 residues: CASSLDGEAFF. The CDR3 DNA follows: TGTGCCAGCAGTTTGGACGGTGAAGCTTTCTTT. The rearrangement uses TRBV28 and TRBJ1-1; D is undetermined. In germline, CDR1 is MDHEN, CDR2 SYDVKM. V dropped 3 bases and J dropped 7 bases, with 6 bases sitting between them. The CDR3 sequence is 11 residues long.